The 2 T cell receptor beta chains given below trace back to one sample, sequenced in a study of T cell repertoires in cytomegalovirus infection. Using its own MiXCR run on the reads, TCRdb lists one record per CDR3 protein. The table records about 63,000 distinct CDR3 sequences, 20% to 25% of them present only once. These TCRs' antigens remain unknown. The input for sequencing was CD8+ T cells from cultured PBMCs, taken from culture after CMV antigen stimulation. The receptor source for this set is a human donor in good health (CMV status not recorded). Some clones in this sample may be carry-over from other donors' samples.

This clonotype was picked up many times. V and J are TRBV7-8 and TRBJ1-1; tentative D call: TRBD1 (6 bases). The CDR3 spans 15 residues. V lost 5 bases and J lost 2, with 15 bases in between. CDR1 SGHVS and CDR2 FQNEAQ come from the germline V gene. CDR3 sequence (DNA): TGTGCCAGCAGCCCCCCCGGGACACTCAACACTGAAGCTTTCTTT. Translation gives CASSPPGTLNTEAFF.

This clonotype turned up a few times. The chain recombines TRBV7-2 with TRBJ2-1; tentatively, D is TRBD1 (6 bases). V lost 2 bases, J lost 7 bases, and 12 bases lay in between. The germline gives CDR1 SGHTA, CDR2 FQGNSA. This CDR3 has 14 residues. The CDR3 DNA is TGTGCCAGCAGCTTATCTACAGGGCCGAATGAGCAGTTCTTC. This gives the protein CASSLSTGPNEQFF.